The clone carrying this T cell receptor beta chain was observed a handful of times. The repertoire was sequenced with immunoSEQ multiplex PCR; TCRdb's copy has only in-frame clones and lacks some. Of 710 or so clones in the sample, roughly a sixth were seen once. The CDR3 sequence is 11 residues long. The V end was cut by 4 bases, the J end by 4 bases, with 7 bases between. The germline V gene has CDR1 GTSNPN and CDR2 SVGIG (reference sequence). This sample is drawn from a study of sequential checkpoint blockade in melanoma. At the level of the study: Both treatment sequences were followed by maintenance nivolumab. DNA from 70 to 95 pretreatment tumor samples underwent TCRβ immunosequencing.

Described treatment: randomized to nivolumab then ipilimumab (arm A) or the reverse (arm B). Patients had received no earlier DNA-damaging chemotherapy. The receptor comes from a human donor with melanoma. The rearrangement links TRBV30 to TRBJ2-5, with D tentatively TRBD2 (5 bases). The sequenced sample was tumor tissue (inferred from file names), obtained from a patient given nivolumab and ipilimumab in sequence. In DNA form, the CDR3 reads TGTGCCTGGACGCGGGCAGAGACCCAGTACTTC. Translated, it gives CAWTRAETQYF.